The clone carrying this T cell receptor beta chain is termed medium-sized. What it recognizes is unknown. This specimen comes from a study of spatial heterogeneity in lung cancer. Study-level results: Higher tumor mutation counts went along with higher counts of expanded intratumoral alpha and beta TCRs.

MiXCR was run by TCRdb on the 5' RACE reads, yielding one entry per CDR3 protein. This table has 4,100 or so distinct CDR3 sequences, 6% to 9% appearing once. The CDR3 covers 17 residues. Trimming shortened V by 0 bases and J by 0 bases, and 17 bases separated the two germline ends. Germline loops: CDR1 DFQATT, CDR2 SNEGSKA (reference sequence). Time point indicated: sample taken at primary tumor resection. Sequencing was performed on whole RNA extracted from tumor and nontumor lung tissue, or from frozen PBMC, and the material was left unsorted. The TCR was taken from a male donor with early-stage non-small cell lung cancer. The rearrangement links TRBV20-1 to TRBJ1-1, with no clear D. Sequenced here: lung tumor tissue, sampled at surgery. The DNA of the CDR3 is TGCAGTGCTAGAGATTCTGAAAACGGACGCATGAACACTGAAGCTTTCTTT. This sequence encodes CSARDSENGRMNTEAFF.